One and the same sample provided the 27 T cell receptor beta chains below, sequenced in a study of cytomegalovirus exposure and HLA in healthy donors. The method was immunoSEQ multiplex PCR; TCRdb's version includes in-frame clones alone and lacks a portion of them. The data show under 300,000 clones, nearly 90% seen once. Material: PBMCs. These TCRs come from a woman under 30 in good health and CMV-seronegative.

The chain carries TRBV27 and TRBJ2-1; TRBD2 matches at 10 bases. Per the germline V gene, CDR1 is MNHEY and CDR2 is SMNVEV (reference sequence). V gave up 5 bases and J gave up 8 bases; unmatched junction bases: 12. The CDR3 consists of 16 residues. The CDR3 DNA reads as TGTGCCAGCAGTCCCCGAGCGGGGGGGCCATCCCATGAGCAGTTCTTC. Residues: CASSPRAGGPSHEQFF.

Written as DNA, the CDR3 is TGTGCCAGCAGTTCACGACAGGGGATCCGGGTAGATACGCAGTATTTT. Amino acids: CASSSRQGIRVDTQYF. This chain links TRBV28 with TRBJ2-3, with 8 bases matching TRBD1. Germline values: CDR1 MDHEN, CDR2 SYDVKM. With V trimmed by 4 bases and J by 5 bases, 11 bases remained unmatched. The CDR3 has 16 amino acids. Full variable domain (remainder filled in from reference TRBV28 and TRBJ2-3): DVKVTQSSRYLVKRTGEKVFLECVQDMDHENMFWYRQDPGLGLRLIYFSYDVKMKEKGDIPEGYSVSREKKERFSLILESASTNQTSMYLCASSSRQGIRVDTQYFGPGTRLTVL.

The rearrangement joins TRBV27 to TRBJ1-6, with D unclear. CDR1 is MNHEY and CDR2 is SMNVEV in the germline V gene (reference sequence). The CDR3 runs 15 residues. V lost 2 bases and J lost 6, with 11 bases in between. CDR3 bases: TGTGCCAGCAGTTTACTAGCGTCCATTAATTCACCCCTCCACTTT. Translated: CASSLLASINSPLHF.

The gene calls are TRBV6-5 and TRBJ2-7, with TRBD2 matching 8 bases. Trimming at V came to 6 bases and at J to 10 bases, leaving 5 bases not matched to a gene. The V gene's germline CDR1 is MNHEY and CDR2 SVGAGI. This CDR3 is 11 amino acids long. CDR3: CASRKSGGQYF. The CDR3 DNA reads as TGTGCCAGCAGAAAAAGCGGGGGCCAGTACTTC.

This clone was counted between two and nine times. The V and J genes are TRBV14 and TRBJ1-6, with 8 bases lining up with TRBD1. This CDR3 is built from 16 residues. In germline, CDR1 is SGHDN, CDR2 FVKESK. Losses at the gene ends were 0 bases for V and 7 bases for J; bases not matched to a gene: 5. Here the CDR3 reads CASSQEGQAINSPLHF. For the CDR3, the DNA is TGTGCCAGCAGCCAAGAGGGACAGGCCATAAATTCACCCCTCCACTTT. Supplemented by reference TRBV14 and TRBJ1-6, the full variable domain reads EAGVTQFPSHSVIEKGQTVTLRCDPISGHDNLYWYRRVMGKEIKFLLHFVKESKQDESGMPNNRFLAERTGGTYSTLKVQPAELEDSGVYFCASSQEGQAINSPLHFGNGTRLTVT.

The V and J genes are TRBV10-2 and TRBJ2-7; TRBD1 matches at 7 bases. CDR1 WSHSY and CDR2 SAAADI come from the germline V gene. The length of the CDR3 is 12 residues. Trimming at V came to 4 bases and at J to 7 bases, leaving 4 bases not matched to a gene. The CDR3: CASSGQGIEQYV. The DNA for the CDR3 is TGCGCCAGCAGTGGACAGGGTATTGAGCAGTACGTC.

The chain joins TRBV25-1 to TRBJ2-1; a weak D match, TRBD2 (5 bases). CDR3 length: 10 amino acids. Germline values: CDR1 MGHDK, CDR2 SYGVNS. Trimming stripped 6 bases from V and 14 bases from J, with 11 bases between. DNA of the CDR3: TGTGCCAGCAGCCGAAACGGGAAGTTCTTC. Translating it yields CASSRNGKFF.

The V gene is TRBV5-6, the J gene TRBJ1-1, with a tentative D call TRBD1 (5 bases). Germline assignment: CDR1 SGHDT and CDR2 YYEEEE. CDR3 length: 15 residues. The V gene lost 1 base and the J gene lost 1 base, with 11 bases spanning the gap. Here the CDR3 reads CASSLITGWNTEAFF. The DNA for the CDR3 is TGTGCCAGCAGCTTGATTACAGGATGGAACACTGAAGCTTTCTTT.

This chain joins TRBV19 and TRBJ1-6, with no clear D. The V end lost 3 bases, the J end lost 0 bases, and 9 bases lay between the germline ends. This CDR3 comprises 16 residues. Germline V gives CDR1 LNHDA, CDR2 SQIVND (reference sequence). The CDR3: CASSITSSSYNSPLHF. In DNA form, the CDR3 reads TGTGCCAGTAGTATTACGTCGAGCTCCTATAATTCACCCCTCCACTTT.

The J gene is TRBJ2-1, the V gene TRBV5-1; 7 bases agree with TRBD1. The CDR3 extends over 16 amino acids. Looked up from germline, CDR1 is SGHRS and CDR2 is YFSETQ. The junction had 10 bases not matched to a gene; V was cut back by 2 bases and J by 5 bases. The CDR3 bases are TGCGCCAGCAGCTTTTATAGGGGGCCCGGGCACAATGAGCAGTTCTTC. This encodes CASSFYRGPGHNEQFF.

V and J are TRBV30 and TRBJ1-5, with D uncertain. Trimming removed 0 bases at V and 6 bases at J, with 15 bases between. CDR1 GTSNPN and CDR2 SVGIG come from the germline V gene (reference sequence). This CDR3 region has 15 residues. The CDR3 sequence: CAWSVLGGGGQPQHF. CDR3 bases: TGTGCCTGGAGTGTACTAGGAGGAGGCGGTCAGCCCCAGCATTTT.

This chain joins TRBV6-5 and TRBJ2-7; 9 bases line up with TRBD1. Germline CDR1 is MNHEY and CDR2 is SVGAGI. Trimming took 5 bases from V and 7 from J; bases not matched to a gene: 9. There are 14 residues in the CDR3. This chain's CDR3 is CASSEAGTGREQYV. The CDR3, as DNA: TGTGCCAGCAGTGAGGCCGGGACAGGGAGGGAGCAGTACGTC.

This clone was detected only once. This chain joins TRBV18 and TRBJ2-3; TRBD1 agrees at 8 bases. This CDR3 spans 16 amino acids. V was clipped by 0 bases and J by 1 base; unmatched bases: 3. Germline-derived CDR1 and CDR2 are KGHSH and LQKENI. The CDR3 sequence: CASSPPKTGGTDTQYF. In DNA, the CDR3 is TGTGCCAGCTCACCACCTAAGACAGGGGGCACAGATACGCAGTATTTT.

The chain combines TRBV7-9 with TRBJ2-1; weak D call: TRBD2 (6 bases). CDR1 is SEHNR, CDR2 FQNEAQ, per germline (reference sequence). Trimming took 3 bases from V and 7 from J, leaving 13 bases between them. The CDR3 is made up of 14 amino acids. CDR3 protein: CASSFAGHRNEQFF. For the CDR3, the DNA is TGTGCCAGCAGCTTTGCGGGGCACCGGAATGAGCAGTTCTTC.

The table lists this clone with a count of one. J is TRBJ2-5 and V is TRBV28, with D possibly being TRBD1 (6 bases). Germline CDR1 is MDHEN and CDR2 is SYDVKM. The germline V and J ends were trimmed by 7 bases and 4 bases, with 10 bases remaining between them. This CDR3 spans 12 amino acids. The CDR3 DNA is TGTGCCAGCAAGCCAGGGGTAGAGACCCAGTACTTC. Its translation: CASKPGVETQYF.

V is TRBV7-2 and J is TRBJ2-3, with a possible D match to TRBD1 (5 bases). Trimming removed 1 base from V and 2 bases from J, with 10 bases in between. The CDR3 is 15 residues long. CDR1 SGHTA and CDR2 FQGNSA come from the germline V gene. The CDR3 spells CASSLGQGFTDTQYF. The CDR3 nucleotides read TGTGCCAGCAGCTTAGGGCAGGGATTCACAGATACGCAGTATTTT.

The V call is TRBV6-4, the J call TRBJ2-1; perhaps TRBD1 as D (6 bases). This CDR3 comprises 13 residues. Germline V CDR1 and CDR2: MRHNA, SNTAGT. With 3 bases removed from V and 4 bases from J, the gap between germline ends came to 7 bases. CDR3 DNA: TGTGCCAGCAGTGAGGACAGATACAATGAGCAGTTCTTC. Its translation is CASSEDRYNEQFF.

The chain joins TRBV5-1 to TRBJ2-2; a weak D match, TRBD1 (5 bases). The CDR3 consists of 13 residues. V lost 6 bases and J 3 bases, leaving 9 bases between the germline ends. Germline-derived CDR1 and CDR2 are SGHRS and YFSETQ. In DNA form, the CDR3 reads TGCGCCAGCAAAGGACAAGACACCGGGGAGCTGTTTTTT. Protein: CASKGQDTGELFF. The full variable domain, its missing parts supplied by reference TRBV5-1 and TRBJ2-2, is KAGVTQTPRYLIKTRGQQVTLSCSPISGHRSVSWYQQTPGQGLQFLFEYFSETQRNKGNFPGRFSGRQFSNSRSEMNVSTLELGDSALYLCASKGQDTGELFFGEGSRLTVL.

Concerning this clone: This sample includes further DNA sequences coding for the same CDR3. The J gene is TRBJ2-7, the V gene TRBV7-9; D may be TRBD1 (5 bases). V was pared by 4 bases and J by 4 bases, with 8 bases between. Germline CDR1 and CDR2: SEHNR and FQNEAQ (reference sequence). The length of the CDR3 is 12 residues. CDR3 coding DNA: TGTGCCAGCAGCTCGGACACTTACGAGCAGTACTTC. It translates to CASSSDTYEQYF.

The rearrangement joins TRBV27 to TRBJ1-6, with 11 bases identical to TRBD1. Germline lookup yields CDR1 MNHEY and CDR2 SMNVEV (reference sequence). V shed 2 bases, J shed 11 bases, and the junction held 8 bases outside the gene matches. This CDR3 is 16 amino acids long. The DNA for the CDR3 is TGTGCCAGCAGTTTACCCAGGACAGGGGGCGTGGCACCCCTCCACTTT. It codes for CASSLPRTGGVAPLHF.

The chain combines TRBV29-1 with TRBJ1-1; the D gene is possibly TRBD1 (5 bases). Germline CDR1 is SQVTM and CDR2 is ANQGSEA. The germline V and J ends were trimmed by 6 bases and 0 bases, with 11 bases remaining between them. The CDR3 is 13 amino acids. Written as DNA, the CDR3 is TGCAGCGTCGTGACAGACCTGAACACTGAAGCTTTCTTT. Translated, it gives CSVVTDLNTEAFF.

The CDR3 loop reads CASSFTFDRDSYGYTF. In DNA, the CDR3 is TGTGCCAGCAGCTTCACCTTCGACAGGGATAGCTATGGCTACACCTTC. The gene calls are TRBV7-2 and TRBJ1-2; 7 positions match TRBD1. The length of the CDR3 is 16 residues. CDR1 and CDR2 (germline): SGHTA, FQGNSA. V was clipped by 3 bases and J by 4 bases; unmatched bases: 11.

The chain is built from TRBV18 and TRBJ2-7, with TRBD1 matching 8 bases. The CDR3 is made up of 15 amino acids. Trimming took 1 base from V and 3 from J; bases not matched to a gene: 5. CDR1 and CDR2 (germline): KGHSH, LQKENI. In DNA form, the CDR3 reads TGTGCCAGCTCACCACTCCAGGGGGCAGGCTACGAGCAGTACTTC. It translates to CASSPLQGAGYEQYF. The full variable domain, in which reference TRBV18 and TRBJ2-7 provide the parts outside the CDR3, is NAGVMQNPRHLVRRRGQEARLRCSPMKGHSHVYWYRQLPEEGLKFMVYLQKENIIDESGMPKERFSAEFPKEGPSILRIQQVVRGDSAAYFCASSPLQGAGYEQYFGPGTRLTVT.

The chain links TRBV7-6 to TRBJ1-1; D is possibly TRBD1 (5 bases). Germline V gene data show CDR1 as SGHVS and CDR2 as FNYEAQ. This CDR3 contains 13 residues. Trimming stripped 5 bases from V and 0 bases from J, with 7 bases between. CDR3 loop: CASSEGVNTEAFF. DNA for the CDR3: TGTGCCAGCAGCGAAGGGGTGAACACTGAAGCTTTCTTT.

The rearrangement joins TRBV28 to TRBJ1-5; the match to TRBD1 covers 9 bases. The germline V gene has CDR1 MDHEN and CDR2 SYDVKM. The J segment lost 1 base and the V segment lost 5 bases, leaving 18 bases of the junction unmatched. The CDR3 totals 20 residues. The CDR3 protein is CASSTPGQGRWIISNQPQHF. DNA of the CDR3: TGTGCCAGCAGTACACCGGGACAGGGTAGATGGATAATAAGCAATCAGCCCCAGCATTTT.

The rearrangement joins TRBV5-1 to TRBJ2-1; possibly TRBD2 for D (6 bases). Germline loops: CDR1 SGHRS, CDR2 YFSETQ. The ends were cut back, 4 bases at V and 3 bases at J, with 14 bases in the middle. This CDR3 is 15 amino acids long. The CDR3 DNA reads TGCGCCAGCAGCGGTACGGGGGTCCTCTACAATGAGCAGTTCTTC. Encoded protein: CASSGTGVLYNEQFF.

The V gene is TRBV15, the J gene TRBJ1-3; possibly TRBD1 for D (6 bases). The CDR3 extends over 16 amino acids. V was shortened by 3 bases and J by 0 bases, with 12 bases between the two germline ends. Per the germline V gene, CDR1 is LNHNV and CDR2 is YYDKDF (reference sequence). The CDR3 DNA reads as TGTGCCACCAGCAGGGGGGACACCGACTCTGGAAACACCATATATTTT. Encoded protein: CATSRGDTDSGNTIYF.